This T cell receptor (beta chain) was sequenced during a study of CD8+CD57+ T cells in acquired aplastic anemia. This clonotype has a count of ten or more. Genomic DNA acted as the template from which TCR beta VDJ combination and CDR3 sequence profiling were carried out. MiXCR, applied by TCRdb to the reads, yields one record per CDR3 protein. The data show roughly 420,000 distinct CDR3 sequences, 65% to 75% seen once. CDR3 length: 16 amino acids. Germline CDR1 reads DFQATT; CDR2 reads SNEGSKA (reference sequence). Trimming removed 0 bases from V and 3 bases from J, with 12 bases in between. The specimen sequenced was sorted CD4+, CD8+, or CD8+CD57+ T cells (not recorded which) from PBMCs. The rearrangement links TRBV20-1 to TRBJ2-6, with a tentative D call TRBD2 (5 bases). The clonotype comes from a human donor in good health, serving as a control. CDR3 in DNA: TGCAGTGCTAGAGATCGAGGGCAAGGTGGGGCCAACGTCCTGACTTTC. Amino acid sequence: CSARDRGQGGANVLTF.